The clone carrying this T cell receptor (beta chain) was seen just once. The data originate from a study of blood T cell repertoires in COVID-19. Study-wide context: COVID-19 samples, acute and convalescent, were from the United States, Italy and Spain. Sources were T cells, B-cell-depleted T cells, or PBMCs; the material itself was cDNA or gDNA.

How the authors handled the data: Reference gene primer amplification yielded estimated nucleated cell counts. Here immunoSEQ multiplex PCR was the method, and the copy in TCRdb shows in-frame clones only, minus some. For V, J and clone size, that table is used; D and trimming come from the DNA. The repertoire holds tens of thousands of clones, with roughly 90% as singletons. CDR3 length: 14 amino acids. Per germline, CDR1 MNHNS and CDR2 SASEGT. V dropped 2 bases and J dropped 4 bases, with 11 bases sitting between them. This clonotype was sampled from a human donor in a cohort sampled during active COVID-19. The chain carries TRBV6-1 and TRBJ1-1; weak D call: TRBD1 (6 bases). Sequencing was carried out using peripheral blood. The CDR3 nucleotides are TGTGCCAGCAGTGAACGTGGCAGGGGCACTGAAGCTTTCTTT. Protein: CASSERGRGTEAFF.